The 2 T cell receptor beta chains reported below all come from one sample, sequenced in a study of cytomegalovirus exposure and HLA in healthy donors. The PCR made use of 60 Vbeta and 13 Jbeta primers. This table comes from immunoSEQ multiplex PCR, and its TCRdb copy is limited to in-frame clones, with some not included. The sample shows 130,000 to 150,000 clones, 64% of them seen only once. The sample taken for sequencing was PBMCs. Source of these receptors: a woman in her 30s in good health and CMV-seropositive.

This clone was counted a single time. CDR3 sequence: CASSDYRGSYEQYF. The CDR3 DNA sequence: TGCGCCAGCAGTGACTACAGGGGCTCCTACGAGCAGTACTTC. This chain connects TRBV10-1 to TRBJ2-7; TRBD1 aligns across 7 bases. V was clipped by 3 bases and J by 0 bases; unmatched bases: 2. Germline CDR1 and CDR2: WNHNN and SYGVQD (reference sequence). The CDR3 is 14 amino acids.

Written as DNA, the CDR3 is TGTGCCAGCAGCCTCCGCGAGGCAGACCAAAACATTCAGTACTTC. Translation gives CASSLREADQNIQYF. V gene TRBV7-9 combines with J gene TRBJ2-4; D remains ambiguous. V lost 5 bases and J 5 bases, leaving 16 bases between the germline ends. CDR3 size: 15 residues. Germline V CDR1 and CDR2: SEHNR, FQNEAQ (reference sequence).